This T cell receptor (beta chain) was sequenced for a study of blood T cells in healthy people across ages. Looked up from germline, CDR1 is PRHDT and CDR2 is FYEKMQ (reference sequence). There are 13 residues in the CDR3. Study-level results: Any conclusive comparison of naive versus antigen-experienced cells was prevented by using unsorted PBMCs. A strong correlation was seen between TCR beta diversity and naive T cell percentage.

The authors ran a second PCR of roughly 6 to 11 cycles using a sample-barcoded 5' primer and a J-beta primer mix. Per sample, CDR3-containing paired-end reads numbered at least 2.5 million. TCRdb reprocessed the 5' RACE reads via MiXCR and lists one record per CDR3 protein. The sample records some 1,500,000 distinct CDR3 sequences, less than 45% being singletons. There were at least 5.5 micrograms of total RNA extracted from every sample. Comment on this clonotype: The antigen is unknown. One end of the junction does not line up with germline, which may come from a read error.

The rearrangement links TRBV13 to TRBJ1-2; no clear D. Sequenced sample: blood. This clonotype originated in a woman under 30 in good health. Written as DNA, the CDR3 is TGTGCCAGCAGCAACCTCGGAGGCGGTGGCCACACCTTC. Amino acid sequence: CASSNLGGGGHTF.